This TCR beta chain was recorded in a study of PD-1 blockade in classical Hodgkin lymphoma. TCRdb's table, derived via immunoSEQ multiplex PCR, lists solely in-frame clones and lacks some. The repertoire has some 20,000 clones, 76% of them found once; the top ten carry around 20%. Time point: cycle 4 day 1 (C4D1), after 5 to 7 weeks of nivolumab. Relapse after autologous stem cell transplantation occurred in every patient, and brentuximab vedotin exposure varied. V lost 2 bases and J lost 5; bases outside the gene matches: 6. Germline-derived CDR1 and CDR2 are MNHNS and SASEGT. CDR3 length: 15 residues.

The rearrangement links TRBV6-1 to TRBJ1-5; 7 positions agree with TRBD1. Sample: peripheral blood mononuclear cells (PBMCs), taken before the fourth cycle of nivolumab. The TCR comes from a human donor with classical Hodgkin lymphoma. The CDR3: CASSEKKDRDQPQHF. CDR3 coding DNA: TGTGCCAGCAGTGAAAAAAAAGACAGGGATCAGCCCCAGCATTTT.